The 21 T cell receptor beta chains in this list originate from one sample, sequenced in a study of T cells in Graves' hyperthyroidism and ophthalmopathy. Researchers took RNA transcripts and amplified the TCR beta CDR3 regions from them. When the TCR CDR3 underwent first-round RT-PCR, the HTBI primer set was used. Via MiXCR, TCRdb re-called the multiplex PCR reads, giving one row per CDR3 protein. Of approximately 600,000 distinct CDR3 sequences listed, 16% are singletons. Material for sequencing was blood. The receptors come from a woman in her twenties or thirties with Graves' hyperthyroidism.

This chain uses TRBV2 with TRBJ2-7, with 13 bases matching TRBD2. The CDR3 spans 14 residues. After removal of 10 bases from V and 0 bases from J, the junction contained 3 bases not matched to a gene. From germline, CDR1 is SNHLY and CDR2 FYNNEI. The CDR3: CATTSGRASYEQYF. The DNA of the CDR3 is TGTGCCACCACTAGCGGGAGGGCCTCCTACGAGCAGTACTTC.

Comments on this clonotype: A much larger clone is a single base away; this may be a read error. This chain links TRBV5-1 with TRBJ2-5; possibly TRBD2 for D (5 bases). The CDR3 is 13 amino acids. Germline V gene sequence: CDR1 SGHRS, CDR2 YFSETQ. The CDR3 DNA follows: TGCGCCAGCAGCTGGACTTTAGGAGAGACCCACTACTTC. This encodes CASSWTLGETHYF.

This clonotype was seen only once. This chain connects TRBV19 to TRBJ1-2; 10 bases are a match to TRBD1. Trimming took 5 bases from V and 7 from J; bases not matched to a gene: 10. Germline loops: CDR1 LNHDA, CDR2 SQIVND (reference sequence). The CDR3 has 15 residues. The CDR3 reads CASSSFAGQGFGYTF. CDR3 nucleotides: TGTGCCAGTAGTTCCTTTGCGGGACAGGGGTTTGGCTACACCTTC.

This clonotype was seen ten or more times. CDR3: CASSLGLAGAHNEQFF. The CDR3 nucleotides are TGTGCCAGCAGTTTAGGACTAGCGGGAGCCCACAATGAGCAGTTCTTC. The chain joins TRBV28 to TRBJ2-1; 13 nucleotides agree with TRBD2. After removal of 2 bases from V and 5 bases from J, the junction contained 3 bases not matched to a gene. CDR3 length: 16 amino acids. Looked up from germline, CDR1 is MDHEN and CDR2 is SYDVKM.

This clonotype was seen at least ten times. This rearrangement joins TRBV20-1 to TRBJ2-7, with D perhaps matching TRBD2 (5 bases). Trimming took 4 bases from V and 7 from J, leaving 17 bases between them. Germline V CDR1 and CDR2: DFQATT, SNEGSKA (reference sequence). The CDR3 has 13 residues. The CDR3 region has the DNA TGCAGTGCTATTCGGACTTCCCGCGGGGAGCAGTACTTC. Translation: CSAIRTSRGEQYF.

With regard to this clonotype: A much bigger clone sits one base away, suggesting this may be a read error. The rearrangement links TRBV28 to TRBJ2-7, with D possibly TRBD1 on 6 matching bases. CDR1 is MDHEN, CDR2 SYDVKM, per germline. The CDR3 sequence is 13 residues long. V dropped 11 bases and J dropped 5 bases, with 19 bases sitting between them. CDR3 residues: CAGMISGGHEQYF. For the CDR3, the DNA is TGTGCCGGCATGATAAGTGGGGGCCACGAGCAGTACTTC. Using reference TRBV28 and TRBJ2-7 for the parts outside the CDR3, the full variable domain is DVKVTQSSRYLVKRTGEKVFLECVQDMDHENMFWYRQDPGLGLRLIYFSYDVKMKEKGDIPEGYSVSREKKERFSLILESASTNQTSMYLCAGMISGGHEQYFGPGTRLTVT.

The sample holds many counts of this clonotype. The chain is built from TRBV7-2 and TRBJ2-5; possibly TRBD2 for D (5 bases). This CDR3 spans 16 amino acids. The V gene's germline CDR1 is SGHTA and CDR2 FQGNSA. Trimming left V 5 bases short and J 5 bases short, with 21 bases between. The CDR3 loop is CASSPRTLAQTETQYF. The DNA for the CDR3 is TGTGCCAGCAGCCCCCGAACTTTAGCGCAAACGGAGACCCAGTACTTC.

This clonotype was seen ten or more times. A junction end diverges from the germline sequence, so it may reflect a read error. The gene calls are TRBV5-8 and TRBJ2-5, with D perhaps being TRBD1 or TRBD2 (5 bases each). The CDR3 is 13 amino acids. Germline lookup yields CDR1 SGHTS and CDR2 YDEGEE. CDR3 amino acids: CAGRGQKGETQYF. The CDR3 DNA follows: TGTGCCGGCAGAGGGCAAAAGGGGGAGACCCAGTACTTC.

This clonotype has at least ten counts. The CDR3 DNA is TGCAGTGCCACAGGGGAGTCCCTCTACGAGCAGTACTTC. Protein: CSATGESLYEQYF. The rearrangement links TRBV20-1 to TRBJ2-7, with 7 bases that match TRBD1. V lost 6 bases, J lost 3 bases, and 8 bases stayed unmatched. The CDR3 is 13 residues long. Germline V lookup: CDR1 DFQATT, CDR2 SNEGSKA (reference sequence).

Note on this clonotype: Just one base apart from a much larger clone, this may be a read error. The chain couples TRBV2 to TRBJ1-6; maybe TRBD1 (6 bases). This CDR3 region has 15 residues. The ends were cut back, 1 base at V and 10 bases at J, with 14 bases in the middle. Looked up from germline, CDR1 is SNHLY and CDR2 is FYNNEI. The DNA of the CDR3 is TGTGCCAGCAGTGAAGGTCGGGGGGCGGACTCACCCCTCCACTTT. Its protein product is CASSEGRGADSPLHF.

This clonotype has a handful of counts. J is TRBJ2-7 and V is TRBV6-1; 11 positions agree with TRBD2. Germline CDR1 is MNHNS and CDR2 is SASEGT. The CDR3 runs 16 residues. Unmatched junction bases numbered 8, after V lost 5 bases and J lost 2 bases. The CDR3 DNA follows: TGTGCCAGCAGTCCCGGTAGCGGGAGGGATGCCTACGAGCAGTACTTC. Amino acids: CASSPGSGRDAYEQYF.

In DNA form, the CDR3 reads TGTGCCAGCAGCTTGCAACAATACAGCACAGATACGCAGTATTTT. Protein sequence: CASSLQQYSTDTQYF. The rearrangement links TRBV5-4 to TRBJ2-3, with unresolved D. Trimming pared 1 base from V and 0 bases from J, leaving 9 bases between. There are 15 residues in the CDR3. The germline V gene encodes CDR1 SGHNT and CDR2 YYREEE (reference sequence).

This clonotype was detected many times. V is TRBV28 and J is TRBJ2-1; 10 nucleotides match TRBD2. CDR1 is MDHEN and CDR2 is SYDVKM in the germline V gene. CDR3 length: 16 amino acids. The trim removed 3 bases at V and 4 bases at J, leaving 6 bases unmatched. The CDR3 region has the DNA TGTGCCAGCAGTTTTAGTGGGACTAGCGTTTACAATGAGCAGTTCTTC. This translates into CASSFSGTSVYNEQFF.

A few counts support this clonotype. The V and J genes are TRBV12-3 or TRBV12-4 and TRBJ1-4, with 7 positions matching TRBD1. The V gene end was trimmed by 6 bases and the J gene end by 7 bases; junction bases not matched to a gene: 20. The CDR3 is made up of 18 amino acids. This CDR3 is CASSLHSPDRVFFEKLFF. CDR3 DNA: TGTGCCAGCAGCCTGCACAGCCCAGACAGGGTTTTTTTTGAAAAACTGTTTTTT.

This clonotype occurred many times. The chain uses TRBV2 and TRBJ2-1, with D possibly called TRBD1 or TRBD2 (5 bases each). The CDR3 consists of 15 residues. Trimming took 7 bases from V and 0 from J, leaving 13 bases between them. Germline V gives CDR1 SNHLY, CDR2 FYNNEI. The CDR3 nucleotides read TGTGCCAGCACTGATGAGGGACCCTCCTACAATGAGCAGTTCTTC. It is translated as CASTDEGPSYNEQFF.

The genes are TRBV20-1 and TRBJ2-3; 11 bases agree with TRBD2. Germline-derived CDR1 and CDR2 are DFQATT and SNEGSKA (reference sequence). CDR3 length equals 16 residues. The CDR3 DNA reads TGCAGCCTGCCGACGTATAGCGGGAGGGCCGGGGATACGCAGTATTTT. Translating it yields CSLPTYSGRAGDTQYF.

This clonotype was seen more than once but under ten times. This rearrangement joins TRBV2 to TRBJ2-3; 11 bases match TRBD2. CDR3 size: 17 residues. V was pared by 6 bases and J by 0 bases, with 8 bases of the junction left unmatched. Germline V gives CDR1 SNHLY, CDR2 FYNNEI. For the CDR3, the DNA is TGTGCCAGCAGGCTACTAGCGGGGGACCCTAGCACAGATACGCAGTATTTT. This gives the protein CASRLLAGDPSTDTQYF.

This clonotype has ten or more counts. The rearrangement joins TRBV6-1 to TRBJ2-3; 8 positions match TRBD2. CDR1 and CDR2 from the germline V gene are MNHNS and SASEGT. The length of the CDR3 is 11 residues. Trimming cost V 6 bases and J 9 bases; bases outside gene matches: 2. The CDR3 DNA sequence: TGTGCCAGCAGCTTAGCGGGGACGCAGTATTTT. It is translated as CASSLAGTQYF.

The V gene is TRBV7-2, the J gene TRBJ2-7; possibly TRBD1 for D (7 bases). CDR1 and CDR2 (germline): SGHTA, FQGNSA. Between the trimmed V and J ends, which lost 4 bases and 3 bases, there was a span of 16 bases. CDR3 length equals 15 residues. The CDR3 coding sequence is TGTGCCAGCAGCTCCTCAGGGGGGAACGGCTACGAGCAGTACTTC. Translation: CASSSSGGNGYEQYF.

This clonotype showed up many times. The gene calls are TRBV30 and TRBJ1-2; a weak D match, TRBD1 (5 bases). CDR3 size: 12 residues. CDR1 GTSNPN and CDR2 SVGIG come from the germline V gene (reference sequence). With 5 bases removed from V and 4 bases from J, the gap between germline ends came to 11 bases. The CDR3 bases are TGTGCCTGGTGGGGCAGCCCCTATGGCTACACCTTC. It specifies CAWWGSPYGYTF.

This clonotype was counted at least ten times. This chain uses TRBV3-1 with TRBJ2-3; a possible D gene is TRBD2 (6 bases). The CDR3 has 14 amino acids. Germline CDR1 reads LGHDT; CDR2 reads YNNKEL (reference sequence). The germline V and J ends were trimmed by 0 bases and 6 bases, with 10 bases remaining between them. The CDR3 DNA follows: TGTGCCAGCAGCCAAGAAGGGAGGAGGGATACGCAGTATTTT. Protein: CASSQEGRRDTQYF.